Listed below are T cell receptor beta chains from one sample, sequenced in a study of cytomegalovirus exposure and HLA in healthy donors. This table comes from immunoSEQ multiplex PCR, and its TCRdb copy is limited to in-frame clones, with some not included. The sample lists around 99,000 clones; about 80% were seen once. Sequencing used PBMCs. The receptors shown here come from a man younger than 45 in good health and CMV-seropositive. Both conserved end residues are part of each CDR3. Fields, in order: J gene, D gene, clone size, V gene, CDR3 protein, CDR3 DNA. A D gene is named only where the DNA matches it firmly. Size values are once, few and many counts, or a class for expanded clones, and some rows have none.

TRBJ2-3 | - | - | TRBV2 | CASNFAGPSTDTQYF | TGTGCCAGCAATTTTGCTGGCCCTAGCACAGATACGCAGTATTTT
TRBJ2-7 | - | once | TRBV6-1 | CASSTLGGYEQYF | TGTGCCAGCAGTACTCTTGGCGGCTACGAGCAGTACTTC
TRBJ2-1 | TRBD2 | - | TRBV5-1 | CASSLLAGGYNEQFF | TGCGCCAGCAGCCTCCTAGCGGGGGGTTACAATGAGCAGTTCTTC
TRBJ1-1 | TRBD1 | once | TRBV15 | CATSRRQGLNTEAFF | TGTGCCACCAGCAGACGACAGGGCTTGAACACTGAAGCTTTCTTT
TRBJ2-3 | TRBD1 | - | TRBV11-3 | CASSSARTGADTQYF | TGTGCCAGCAGCTCAGCGAGGACAGGGGCAGATACGCAGTATTTT
TRBJ2-5 | - | - | TRBV5-6 | CASSAAQETQYF | TGTGCCAGCAGCGCGGCCCAAGAGACCCAGTACTTC
TRBJ1-1 | - | - | TRBV5-1 | CASSLERGLTEAFF | TGCGCCAGCAGCTTGGAACGGGGGTTGACTGAAGCTTTCTTT
TRBJ1-2 | TRBD1 | - | TRBV5-4 | CASSLLTGGGYTF | TGTGCCAGCAGCTTGCTTACAGGGGGTGGCTACACCTTC
TRBJ2-5 | TRBD1 | - | TRBV19 | CASSSTGQGAPIRTETQYF | TGTGCCAGTAGTTCCACCGGACAGGGGGCCCCTATACGGACGGAGACCCAGTACTTC
TRBJ1-5 | TRBD1 | - | TRBV6-1 | CASRGQTYNQPQHF | TGTGCCAGCAGGGGACAGACTTACAATCAGCCCCAGCATTTT
TRBJ2-3 | - | - | TRBV7-3 | CASSLTTAKTDTQYF | TGTGCCAGCAGCTTAACCACAGCAAAAACAGATACGCAGTATTTT
TRBJ1-5 | - | - | TRBV7-9 | CASVQGGSNQPQHF | TGTGCCAGCGTTCAGGGTGGGAGCAATCAGCCCCAGCATTTT
TRBJ1-2 | - | - | TRBV5-6 | CASSLGGHGYTF | TGTGCCAGCAGCTTGGGGGGCCACGGCTACACCTTC
TRBJ1-6 | TRBD1 | - | TRBV4-1 | CASSQLWGQGLSPLHF | TGCGCCAGCAGCCAACTTTGGGGACAGGGATTATCACCCCTCCACTTT
TRBJ2-3 | TRBD2 | - | TRBV6-1 | CASSELAGGPDTQYF | TGTGCCAGCAGTGAACTAGCGGGGGGGCCAGATACGCAGTATTTT
TRBJ2-1 | - | few | TRBV7-6 | CASSPNYNEQFF | TGTGCCAGCAGCCCAAATTACAATGAGCAGTTCTTC
TRBJ2-3 | - | - | TRBV7-3 | CASGTSTDTQYF | TGTGCCAGCGGGACTAGCACAGATACGCAGTATTTT
TRBJ1-1 | TRBD1 | once | TRBV29-1 | CSVHGQASSAAFF | TGCAGCGTTCACGGACAGGCCTCTTCGGCAGCTTTCTTT
TRBJ2-6 | - | few | TRBV7-9 | CASSPTPSGANVLTF | TGTGCCAGCAGCCCTACTCCCTCTGGGGCCAACGTCCTGACTTTC
TRBJ2-1 | - | - | TRBV2 | CASMSGYGYEQFF | TGTGCCAGCATGTCGGGATATGGCTATGAGCAGTTCTTC
TRBJ2-5 | TRBD2 | - | TRBV13 | CASSYLGSGGLETQYF | TGTGCCAGCAGCTACTTAGGTAGCGGGGGGTTAGAGACCCAGTACTTC
TRBJ2-5 | - | - | TRBV7-2 | CASSLAHLQETQYF | TGTGCCAGCAGCTTAGCTCACTTGCAAGAGACCCAGTACTTC
TRBJ1-2 | TRBD1 | - | TRBV5-1 | CAGGDRGVGNYGYTF | TGCGCCGGAGGGGACAGGGGCGTAGGTAACTATGGCTACACCTTC
TRBJ2-2 | TRBD1 | - | TRBV2 | CASMYTGGPTGELFF | TGTGCCAGCATGTACACAGGGGGACCCACCGGGGAGCTGTTTTTT
TRBJ1-2 | TRBD1 | - | TRBV5-6 | CASSGGQGPYGYTF | TGTGCCAGCAGCGGGGGACAGGGCCCTTATGGCTACACCTTC
TRBJ2-5 | TRBD2 | - | TRBV5-1 | CASSDGLLAGPPEETQYF | TGCGCCAGCAGCGACGGCCTCTTAGCGGGGCCCCCGGAAGAGACCCAGTACTTC
TRBJ2-5 | TRBD2 | - | TRBV7-2 | CASSPGGLAGGWIQETQYF | TGTGCCAGCAGCCCCGGGGGACTAGCGGGGGGATGGATACAAGAGACCCAGTACTTC
TRBJ1-5 | - | - | TRBV5-6 | CASSLLNQPQHF | TGTGCCAGCAGCTTGCTCAATCAGCCCCAGCATTTT
TRBJ1-2 | - | once | TRBV5-6 | CASSLTTRVPGILGYTF | TGTGCCAGCAGCTTAACCACTAGAGTCCCAGGCATCCTAGGCTACACCTTC
TRBJ1-6 | - | once | TRBV19 | CASSYGDSPLHF | TGTGCCAGTAGTTACGGGGATTCACCCCTCCACTTT
TRBJ1-1 | - | - | TRBV6-5 | CASSYSSGYTEAFF | TGTGCCAGCAGTTACTCGTCGGGGTACACTGAAGCTTTCTTT
TRBJ2-5 | TRBD2 | - | TRBV7-3 | CASSATTSGGGLQETQYF | TGTGCCAGCAGCGCAACGACTAGCGGGGGGGGTCTTCAAGAGACCCAGTACTTC
TRBJ1-1 | - | - | TRBV4-1 | CASSQRPDSEAFF | TGCGCCAGCAGCCAAAGGCCGGACAGTGAAGCTTTCTTT
TRBJ2-5 | TRBD1 | - | TRBV2 | CASSYRTGGLGTQYF | TGTGCCAGCAGTTATAGGACAGGGGGCTTGGGGACCCAGTACTTC
TRBJ2-3 | - | - | TRBV20-1 | CSARLTDTQYF | TGCAGTGCTAGACTCACAGATACGCAGTATTTT
TRBJ2-6 | - | - | TRBV5-6 | CASSFLTGAGANVLTF | TGTGCCAGCAGCTTCCTAACGGGGGCTGGGGCCAACGTCCTGACTTTC
TRBJ2-6 | TRBD2 | few | TRBV5-6 | CASSFRLAGDPSGANVLTF | TGTGCCAGCAGCTTCCGACTAGCGGGGGACCCCTCTGGGGCCAACGTCCTGACTTTC
TRBJ2-7 | - | - | TRBV11-3 | CASSPMTARGPYEQYF | TGTGCCAGCAGCCCTATGACTGCGCGGGGCCCCTACGAGCAGTACTTC
TRBJ1-2 | - | once | TRBV4-1 | CASSQEDSLGGYGYTF | TGCGCCAGCAGCCAAGAGGACAGCCTTGGAGGCTATGGCTACACCTTC
TRBJ1-1 | - | - | TRBV19 | CASSMRQSKRGTEAFF | TGTGCCAGTAGTATGAGACAGAGCAAGAGAGGTACTGAAGCTTTCTTT